This T cell receptor (beta chain) derives from a study of blood T cell repertoires in COVID-19. The overall study: COVID-19 samples, acute and convalescent, were from the United States, Italy and Spain. Sources were T cells, B-cell-depleted T cells, or PBMCs; the material itself was cDNA or gDNA.

Per the original data handling: Scientists estimated how many nucleated cells there were by amplifying reference gene primers. Assay used: immunoSEQ multiplex PCR; TCRdb lists only in-frame clones, some missing. The DNA gave D and trimming, while V, J and clone size come from that table. Of approximately 85,000 clones listed, around four fifths are singletons. The V end lost 8 bases, the J end lost 2 bases, and 19 bases lay between the germline ends. Per germline, CDR1 SGHTA and CDR2 FQGNSA. The CDR3 runs to 16 residues. This rearrangement joins TRBV7-2 to TRBJ2-1; possible D gene TRBD1, 6 bases. The sample comprised peripheral blood. This TCR derives from a human donor in a cohort sampled during active COVID-19. The CDR3 here is CASSTSGTSTYNEQFF. The CDR3 DNA follows: TGTGCCAGCTCAACTTCCGGGACATCCACCTACAATGAGCAGTTCTTC.